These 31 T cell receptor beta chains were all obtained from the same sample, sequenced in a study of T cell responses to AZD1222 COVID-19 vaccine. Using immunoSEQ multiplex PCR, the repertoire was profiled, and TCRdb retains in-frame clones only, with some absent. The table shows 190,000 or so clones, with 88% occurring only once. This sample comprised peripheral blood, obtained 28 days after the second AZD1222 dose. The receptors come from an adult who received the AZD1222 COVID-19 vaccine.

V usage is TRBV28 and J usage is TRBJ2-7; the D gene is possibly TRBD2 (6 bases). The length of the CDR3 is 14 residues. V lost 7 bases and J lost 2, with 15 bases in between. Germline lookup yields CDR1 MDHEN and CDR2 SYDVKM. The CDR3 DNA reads TGTGCCAGCACCGGCGGGACTTTCCCCTACGAGCAGTACTTC. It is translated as CASTGGTFPYEQYF.

DNA for the CDR3: TGTGCCAGCAGCCGAGGGGGGCAAGAGACCCAGTACTTC. Amino acids: CASSRGGQETQYF. The rearrangement links TRBV5-4 to TRBJ2-5; D could derive from TRBD1 or TRBD2 (6 bases each). Trimming took off 4 bases at V and 2 bases at J, with 9 bases between the two ends. The CDR3 is 13 residues long. CDR1 and CDR2 from the germline V gene are SGHNT and YYREEE (reference sequence).

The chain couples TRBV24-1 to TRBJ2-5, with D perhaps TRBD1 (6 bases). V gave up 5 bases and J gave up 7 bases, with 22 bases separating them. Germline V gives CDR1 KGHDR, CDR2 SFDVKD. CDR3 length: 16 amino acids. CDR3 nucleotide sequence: TGTGCCACCAGTGCCCCAGGACAGTCAACGCCCGGGACCCAGTACTTC. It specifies CATSAPGQSTPGTQYF.

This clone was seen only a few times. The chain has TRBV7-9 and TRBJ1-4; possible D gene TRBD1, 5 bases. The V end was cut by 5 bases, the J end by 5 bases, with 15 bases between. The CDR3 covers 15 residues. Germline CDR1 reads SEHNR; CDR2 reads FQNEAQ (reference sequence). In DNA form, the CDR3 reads TGTGCCAGCAGCCTGTTGGGGGAGAACAATGAAAAACTGTTTTTT. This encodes CASSLLGENNEKLFF.

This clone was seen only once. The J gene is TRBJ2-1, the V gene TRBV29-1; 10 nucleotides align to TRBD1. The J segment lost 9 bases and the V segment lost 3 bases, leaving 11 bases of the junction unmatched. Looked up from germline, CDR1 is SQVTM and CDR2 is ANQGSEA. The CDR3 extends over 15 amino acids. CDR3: CSVEGTTGGVGEQFF. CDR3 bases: TGCAGCGTTGAGGGCACGACAGGGGGCGTAGGTGAGCAGTTCTTC.

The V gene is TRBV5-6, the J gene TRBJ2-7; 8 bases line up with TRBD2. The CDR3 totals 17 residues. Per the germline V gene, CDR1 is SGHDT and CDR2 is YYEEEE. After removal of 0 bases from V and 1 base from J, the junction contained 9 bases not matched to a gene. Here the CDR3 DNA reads TGTGCCAGCAGCTTGGCGGGAGGGGGTACATTATCCTACGAGCAGTACTTC. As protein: CASSLAGGGTLSYEQYF.

CDR3 amino acids: CAIGAGQGTNMNTEAFF. CDR3 nucleotides: TGTGCCATCGGCGCAGGACAGGGGACCAACATGAACACTGAAGCTTTCTTT. The chain links TRBV10-3 to TRBJ1-1; TRBD1 matches at 9 bases. The V gene's germline CDR1 is ENHRY and CDR2 SYGVKD. This CDR3 has 17 amino acids. The junction had 13 bases not matched to a gene; V was cut back by 8 bases and J by 0 bases.

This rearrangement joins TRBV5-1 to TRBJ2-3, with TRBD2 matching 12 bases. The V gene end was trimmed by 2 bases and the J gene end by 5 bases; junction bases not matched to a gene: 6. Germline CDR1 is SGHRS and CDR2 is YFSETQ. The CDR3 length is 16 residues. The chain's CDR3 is CASSLGLAGTGDTQYF. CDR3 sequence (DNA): TGCGCCAGCAGCTTAGGACTAGCGGGAACTGGAGATACGCAGTATTTT.

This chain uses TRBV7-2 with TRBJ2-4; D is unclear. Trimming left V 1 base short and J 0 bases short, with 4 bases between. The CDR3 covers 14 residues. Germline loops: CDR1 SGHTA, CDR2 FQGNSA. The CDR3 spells CASSLGLAKNIQYF. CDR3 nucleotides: TGTGCCAGCAGCTTAGGTCTAGCCAAAAACATTCAGTACTTC.

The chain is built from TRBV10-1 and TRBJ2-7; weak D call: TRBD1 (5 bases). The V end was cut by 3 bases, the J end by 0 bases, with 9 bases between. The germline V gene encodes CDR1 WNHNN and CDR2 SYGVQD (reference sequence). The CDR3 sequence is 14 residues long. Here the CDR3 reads CASSEGAVSYEQYF. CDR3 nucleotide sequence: TGCGCCAGCAGTGAAGGGGCGGTCTCCTACGAGCAGTACTTC.

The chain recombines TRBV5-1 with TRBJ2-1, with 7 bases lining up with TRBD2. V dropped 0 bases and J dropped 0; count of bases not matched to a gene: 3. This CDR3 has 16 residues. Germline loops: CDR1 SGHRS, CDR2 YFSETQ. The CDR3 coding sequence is TGCGCCAGCAGCTTGGGAGCGGGAAACTCCTACAATGAGCAGTTCTTC. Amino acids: CASSLGAGNSYNEQFF.

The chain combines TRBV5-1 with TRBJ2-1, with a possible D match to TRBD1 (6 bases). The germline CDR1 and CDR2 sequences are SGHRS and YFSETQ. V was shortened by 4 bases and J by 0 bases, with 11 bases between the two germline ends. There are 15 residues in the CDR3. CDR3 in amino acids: CASSRTGSSYNEQFF. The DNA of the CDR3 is TGCGCCAGCAGCCGTACAGGGAGCTCCTACAATGAGCAGTTCTTC.

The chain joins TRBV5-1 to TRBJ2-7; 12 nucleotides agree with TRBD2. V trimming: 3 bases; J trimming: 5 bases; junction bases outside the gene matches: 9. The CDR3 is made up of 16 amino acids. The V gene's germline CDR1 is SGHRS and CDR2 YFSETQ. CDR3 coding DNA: TGCGCCAGCAGCTGGGACCCGACTAGCGGGAGCAACGAGCAGTACTTC. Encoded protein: CASSWDPTSGSNEQYF.

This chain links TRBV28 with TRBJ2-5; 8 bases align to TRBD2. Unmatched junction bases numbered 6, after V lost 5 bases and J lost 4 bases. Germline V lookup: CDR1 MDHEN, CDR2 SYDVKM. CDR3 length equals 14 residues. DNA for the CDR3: TGTGCCAGCAGTACAGCGGGAGCTGGAGAGACCCAGTACTTC. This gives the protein CASSTAGAGETQYF. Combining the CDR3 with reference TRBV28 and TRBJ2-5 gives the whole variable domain DVKVTQSSRYLVKRTGEKVFLECVQDMDHENMFWYRQDPGLGLRLIYFSYDVKMKEKGDIPEGYSVSREKKERFSLILESASTNQTSMYLCASSTAGAGETQYFGPGTRLLVL.

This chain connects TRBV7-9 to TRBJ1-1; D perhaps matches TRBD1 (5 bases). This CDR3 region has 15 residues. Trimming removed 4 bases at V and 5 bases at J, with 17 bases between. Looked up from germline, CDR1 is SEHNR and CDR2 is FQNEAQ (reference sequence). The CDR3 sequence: CASSSRQGPSTEAFF. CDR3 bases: TGTGCCAGCAGCTCCCGTCAGGGACCGAGTACTGAAGCTTTCTTT.

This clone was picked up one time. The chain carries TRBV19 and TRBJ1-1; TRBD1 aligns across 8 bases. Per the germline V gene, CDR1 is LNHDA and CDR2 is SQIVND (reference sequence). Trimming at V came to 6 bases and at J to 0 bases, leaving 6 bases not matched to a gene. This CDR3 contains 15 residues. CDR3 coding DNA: TGTGCCAGTAGCGACAGGGGCGGAATGAACACTGAAGCTTTCTTT. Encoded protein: CASSDRGGMNTEAFF. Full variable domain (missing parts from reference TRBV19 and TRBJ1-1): DGGITQSPKYLFRKEGQNVTLSCEQNLNHDAMYWYRQDPGQGLRLIYYSQIVNDFQKGDIAEGYSVSREKKESFPLTVTSAQKNPTAFYLCASSDRGGMNTEAFFGQGTRLTVV.

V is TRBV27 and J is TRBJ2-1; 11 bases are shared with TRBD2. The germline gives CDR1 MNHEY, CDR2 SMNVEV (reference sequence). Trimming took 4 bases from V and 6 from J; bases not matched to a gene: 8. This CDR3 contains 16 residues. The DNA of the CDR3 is TGTGCCAGCAGTTCCCAGGGACTAGCGGCCTTCAATGAGCAGTTCTTC. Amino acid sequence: CASSSQGLAAFNEQFF.

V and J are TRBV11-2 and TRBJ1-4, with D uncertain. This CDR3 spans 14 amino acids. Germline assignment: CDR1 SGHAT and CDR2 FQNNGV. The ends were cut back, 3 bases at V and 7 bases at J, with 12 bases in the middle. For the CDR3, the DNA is TGTGCCAGCAGCTTTATGGGCAGGAGTGAAAAACTGTTTTTT. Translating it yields CASSFMGRSEKLFF.

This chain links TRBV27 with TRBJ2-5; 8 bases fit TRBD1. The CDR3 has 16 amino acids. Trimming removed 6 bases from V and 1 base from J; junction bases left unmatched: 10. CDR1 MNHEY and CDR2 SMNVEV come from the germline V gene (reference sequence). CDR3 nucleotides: TGTGCCAGCAGCCTTCTCACAGGGGGGTTCCAAGAGACCCAGTACTTC. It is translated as CASSLLTGGFQETQYF.

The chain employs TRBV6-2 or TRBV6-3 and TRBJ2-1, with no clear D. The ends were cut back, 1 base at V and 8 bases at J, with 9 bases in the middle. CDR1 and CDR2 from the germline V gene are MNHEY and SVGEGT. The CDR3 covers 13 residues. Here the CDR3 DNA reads TGTGCCAGCAGTTACTTAACAGCCCATGAGCAGTTCTTC. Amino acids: CASSYLTAHEQFF.

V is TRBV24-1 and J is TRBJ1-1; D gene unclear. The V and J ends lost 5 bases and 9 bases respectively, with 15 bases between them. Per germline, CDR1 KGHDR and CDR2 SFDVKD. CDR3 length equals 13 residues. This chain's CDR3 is CATSANLGSKAFF. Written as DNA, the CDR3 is TGTGCCACCAGTGCCAACCTGGGCAGCAAAGCTTTCTTT.

This CDR3 is CASSLAEGSSYNEQFF. The CDR3 nucleotides read TGTGCCAGCAGCTTAGCTGAGGGAAGCTCCTACAATGAGCAGTTCTTC. This rearrangement joins TRBV7-8 to TRBJ2-1; a possible D gene is TRBD2 (5 bases). This CDR3 has 16 residues. Germline lookup yields CDR1 SGHVS and CDR2 FQNEAQ. Trimming stripped 0 bases from V and 0 bases from J, with 9 bases between.

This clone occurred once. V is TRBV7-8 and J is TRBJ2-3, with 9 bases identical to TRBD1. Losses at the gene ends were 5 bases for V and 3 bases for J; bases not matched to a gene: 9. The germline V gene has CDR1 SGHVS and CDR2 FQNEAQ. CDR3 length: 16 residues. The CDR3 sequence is CASSRTGGQGTDTQYF. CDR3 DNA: TGTGCCAGCAGCCGCACAGGCGGACAGGGGACAGATACGCAGTATTTT.

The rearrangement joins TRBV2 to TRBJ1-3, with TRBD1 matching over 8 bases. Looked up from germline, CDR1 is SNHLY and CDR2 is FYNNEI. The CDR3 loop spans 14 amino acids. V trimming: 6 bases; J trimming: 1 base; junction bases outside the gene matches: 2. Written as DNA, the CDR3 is TGTGCCAGCAGGCAGGGGGCGTCTGGAAACACCATATATTTT. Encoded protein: CASRQGASGNTIYF. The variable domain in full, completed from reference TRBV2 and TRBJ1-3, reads EPEVTQTPSHQVTQMGQEVILRCVPISNHLYFYWYRQILGQKVEFLVSFYNNEISEKSEIFDDQFSVERPDGSNFTLKIRSTKLEDSAMYFCASRQGASGNTIYFGEGSWLTVV.

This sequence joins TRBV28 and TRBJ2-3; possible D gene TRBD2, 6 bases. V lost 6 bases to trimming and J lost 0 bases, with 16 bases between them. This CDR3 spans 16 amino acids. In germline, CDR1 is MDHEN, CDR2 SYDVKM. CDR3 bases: TGTGCCAGCAGCCCTTTCAGCGGGTCTAGCACAGATACGCAGTATTTT. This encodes CASSPFSGSSTDTQYF.

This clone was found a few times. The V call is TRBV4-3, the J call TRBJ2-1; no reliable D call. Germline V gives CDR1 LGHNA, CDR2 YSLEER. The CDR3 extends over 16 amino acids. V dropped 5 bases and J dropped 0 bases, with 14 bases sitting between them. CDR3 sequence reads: CASSEVGWSSYNEQFF. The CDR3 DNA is TGCGCCAGCAGCGAAGTGGGGTGGAGCTCCTACAATGAGCAGTTCTTC.

The CDR3 loop is CASSPRLVGATDTQYF. The CDR3, as DNA: TGTGCCAGCAGCCCCCGGTTGGTAGGGGCCACAGATACGCAGTATTTT. The chain has TRBV13 and TRBJ2-3, with a weak D call TRBD1 (5 bases). V dropped 5 bases and J dropped 2 bases, with 17 bases sitting between them. CDR3 size: 16 residues. Germline V gene data show CDR1 as PRHDT and CDR2 as FYEKMQ (reference sequence).

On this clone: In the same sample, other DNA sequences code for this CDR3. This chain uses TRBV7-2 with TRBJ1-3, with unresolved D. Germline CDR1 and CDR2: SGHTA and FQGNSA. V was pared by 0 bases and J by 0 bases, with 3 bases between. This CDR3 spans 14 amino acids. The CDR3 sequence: CASSLASSGNTIYF. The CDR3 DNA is TGTGCCAGCAGCTTAGCAAGCTCTGGAAACACCATATATTTT.

CDR3 in amino acids: CASSSGAGDEQFF. As DNA, the CDR3 is TGTGCCAGTAGCTCAGGGGCCGGGGATGAGCAGTTCTTC. The V gene is TRBV19, the J gene TRBJ2-1, with D perhaps matching TRBD1 (6 bases). V gave up 6 bases and J gave up 8 bases, with 14 bases separating them. CDR1 LNHDA and CDR2 SQIVND come from the germline V gene (reference sequence). The CDR3 totals 13 residues.

CDR3: CASTSGTSSFTDTQYF. The CDR3 coding sequence is TGTGCTAGTACTTCCGGGACTAGCAGCTTCACAGATACGCAGTATTTT. The genes are TRBV12-5 and TRBJ2-3, with 9 bases fitting TRBD2. Germline CDR1 and CDR2: LGHNT and FRNRAP. V gave up 8 bases and J gave up 2 bases; unmatched junction bases: 11. This CDR3 is built from 16 residues.

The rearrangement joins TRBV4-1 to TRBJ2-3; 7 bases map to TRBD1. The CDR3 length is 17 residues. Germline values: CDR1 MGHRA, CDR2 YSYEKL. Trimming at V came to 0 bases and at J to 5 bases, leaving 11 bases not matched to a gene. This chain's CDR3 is CASSQEVTGAHQDTQYF. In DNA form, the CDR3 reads TGCGCCAGCAGCCAAGAAGTCACAGGGGCCCATCAAGATACGCAGTATTTT.